Below, one T cell receptor beta chain is given with its context. Its antigen is still unknown. These data belong to a study of T cell responses to AZD1222 COVID-19 vaccine. Findings of the study overall: Only a handful of AZD1222 recipients were seropositive at baseline. An increase in Spike-specific TCR breadth and depth was observed after two AZD1222 doses. Vaccine-associated CD4 TCRs spanned spike, dominant at 160-218 and 743-854. Mostly white British, mostly female donors; authors suggested clonal diversity may be underestimated.

The CDR3 is made up of 15 amino acids. Germline V lookup: CDR1 MDHEN, CDR2 SYDVKM. The V gene lost 6 bases and the J gene lost 4 bases, with 18 bases spanning the gap. Sequencing used immunoSEQ multiplex PCR; TCRdb keeps in-frame clones, though not all of them. In the table there are some 200,000 clones, roughly 91% of which are singletons. This TCR was sampled from an adult in good health. The genes are TRBV28 and TRBJ1-2; D is perhaps TRBD1 (5 bases). This specimen was peripheral blood, taken on day 0 of MenACWY control vaccination. CDR3 sequence reads: CASSQGEGLGYGYTF. CDR3 in DNA: TGTGCCAGCAGCCAGGGAGAGGGCCTTGGCTATGGCTACACCTTC.